This TCR beta chain was sequenced during a study of blood T cell repertoires in COVID-19. Whole-study context: T cells, B-cell-depleted T cells, or PBMCs supplied cDNA or gDNA.

In the original workflow: For nucleated cells, counts were estimated from reference gene primer amplification. Data came from immunoSEQ multiplex PCR; TCRdb stores just in-frame clones and leaves some out. From that table come the V and J calls and clone size; the DNA was used to work out D and trimming. The sample comprises some 78,000 clones, about four fifths of which are singletons, and 3.5% to 4% rests with the top ten. The CDR3 consists of 13 residues. The V end was cut by 5 bases, the J end by 7 bases, with 14 bases between. Germline CDR1 reads MNHEY; CDR2 reads SVGEGT. This clonotype originated in a man aged 45-60 years with acute or convalescent COVID-19. The chain combines TRBV6-2 or TRBV6-3 with TRBJ1-2; no definite D call. Sequenced input: peripheral blood. The CDR3 loop reads CASSTTSGFGYTF. CDR3 DNA sequence: TGTGCCAGCAGTACGACGTCGGGGTTTGGCTACACCTTC.